This T cell receptor (beta chain) was found in a study of blood T cell repertoires in COVID-19. Study overall: Specimens from acute and convalescent COVID-19 originated in the United States, Italy and Spain. PBMCs, B-cell-depleted T cells, or T cells provided the cDNA or gDNA that made up the material.

Followed over time, Seattle patients had been enrolled while infection was active. J lost 1 base, V lost 5 bases, and 8 bases had no gene match. This CDR3 is built from 16 residues. Source study methods: Scientists estimated how many nucleated cells there were by amplifying reference gene primers. TCRdb keeps only in-frame clones here, not all; method: immunoSEQ multiplex PCR. V, J and clone size reflect that table, while D and trimming were determined from the DNA. The table has about 150,000 clones, around 91% seen once. The clonotype originates from a young man with COVID-19, enrolled during active disease. Sequencing used peripheral blood. The V and J genes are TRBV6-7 and TRBJ2-5; 9 nucleotides agree with TRBD2. TRBV6-7 is an ORF; its function is uncertain. DNA for the CDR3: TGTGCCAGCAGTACTCCGACTAGCGGTACCCAAGAGACCCAGTACTTC. It encodes CASSTPTSGTQETQYF.